This record covers a single TCR beta chain. This specimen belongs to a study of beta chain features in type 1 diabetes. The authors reverse transcribed all of the isolated RNA, so sequencing captured expressed TCRB transcripts. The method was immunoSEQ multiplex PCR; TCRdb's version includes in-frame clones alone and lacks a portion of them. The sample holds about 140,000 clones, less than 9% seen once. The sequence was obtained from a woman aged 25 to 39 in good health. Material: central memory CD4+ T cells from blood.

CDR3 DNA sequence: TGTGCCAGCAGCTTGGGACTAGCGGGGGGGGAGACCCAGTACTTC. It specifies CASSLGLAGGETQYF. The chain links TRBV7-6 to TRBJ2-5; 16 bases fit TRBD2. With 3 bases clipped from V and 5 bases from J, the junction kept 0 bases outside the gene matches. The CDR3 extends over 15 amino acids. The germline gives CDR1 SGHVS, CDR2 FNYEAQ.